This TCR beta chain was retrieved from a study of molecular identifiers for immune sequencing clone quantification. Findings and limits, study-wide: Clones above 20 RNA copies contained over 97% of effector molecules but under 1% of naive ones.

Using its own MiXCR run on the PCR reads, TCRdb lists one record per CDR3 protein. The data contain under 350,000 distinct CDR3 sequences, over 20% of them singletons. In this sample, this clonotype turned up a few times. Its target is unknown. Trimming left V 1 base short and J 1 base short, with 11 bases between. The germline gives CDR1 LNHDA, CDR2 SQIVND (reference sequence). The length of the CDR3 is 16 residues. The material sequenced was naive CD8+ T cells from blood, with Jurkat cell RNA spiked in. Subset noted: FACS-sorted CD8+CD4-CCR7+CD45RA+ naive T cells. This chain uses TRBV19 with TRBJ1-5; D is unresolved. The sequence was obtained from a human donor in good health. Some libraries in this study had Jurkat cell RNA spiked in. The CDR3 DNA reads TGTGCCAGTAGTATAGGTCACCTAAGGAGCAATCAGCCCCAGCATTTT. It encodes CASSIGHLRSNQPQHF. Full variable domain (remainder filled in from reference TRBV19 and TRBJ1-5): DGGITQSPKYLFRKEGQNVTLSCEQNLNHDAMYWYRQDPGQGLRLIYYSQIVNDFQKGDIAEGYSVSREKKESFPLTVTSAQKNPTAFYLCASSIGHLRSNQPQHFGDGTRLSIL.